This TCR beta chain is from a study of blood T cell repertoires in COVID-19. Looking at the study overall: Acute and convalescent COVID-19 specimens originated in the United States, Italy and Spain. PBMCs, B-cell-depleted T cells, or T cells provided the cDNA or gDNA that made up the material.

This clone was seen only once. Original handling: Amplification of reference gene primers was used by the study to estimate nucleated cell counts. Profiled with immunoSEQ multiplex PCR; TCRdb holds only in-frame clones, not every one. The D gene and trimming were derived from the DNA, and the V and J assignments and clone size from that table. In the table there are about 20,000 clones, 86% of which are singletons. Sequencing used peripheral blood. The sequence was obtained from a man in his forties or fifties with active COVID-19.

The CDR3 DNA reads TGTGCCAGCACCTCATTAGCCCATGAGCAGTTCTTC. Its protein product is CASTSLAHEQFF. This chain connects TRBV3-1 (or the pseudogene TRBV3-2) to TRBJ2-1; D gene ambiguous. Trimming stripped 7 bases from V and 8 bases from J, with 12 bases between. Germline V gives CDR1 LGHDT, CDR2 YNNKEL (reference sequence). This CDR3 has 12 residues.